Given below is one T cell receptor beta chain in context. Here immunoSEQ multiplex PCR was the method, and the copy in TCRdb shows in-frame clones only, minus some. The top ten clones hold 6.2% of a sample with some 250,000 clones, around 85% of them seen once. This CDR3 has 18 amino acids. Germline CDR1 SGHRS, CDR2 YFSETQ. V shed 0 bases, J shed 6 bases, and the junction held 12 bases outside the gene matches. The data stem from a study of blood T cell repertoires in COVID-19. On the study more broadly: Donors in the United States, Italy and Spain gave samples during acute or convalescent COVID-19. Sources were T cells, B-cell-depleted T cells, or PBMCs; the material itself was cDNA or gDNA.

The specimen sequenced was peripheral blood. The sequence was collected from a man in his fifties or sixties with acute or convalescent COVID-19. The chain employs TRBV5-1 and TRBJ2-1; TRBD2 agrees at 10 bases. The CDR3 DNA reads as TGCGCCAGCAGCTTGGCCGGGGCTAGCGGGAGATTTAGCAATGAGCAGTTCTTC. Amino acid sequence: CASSLAGASGRFSNEQFF.